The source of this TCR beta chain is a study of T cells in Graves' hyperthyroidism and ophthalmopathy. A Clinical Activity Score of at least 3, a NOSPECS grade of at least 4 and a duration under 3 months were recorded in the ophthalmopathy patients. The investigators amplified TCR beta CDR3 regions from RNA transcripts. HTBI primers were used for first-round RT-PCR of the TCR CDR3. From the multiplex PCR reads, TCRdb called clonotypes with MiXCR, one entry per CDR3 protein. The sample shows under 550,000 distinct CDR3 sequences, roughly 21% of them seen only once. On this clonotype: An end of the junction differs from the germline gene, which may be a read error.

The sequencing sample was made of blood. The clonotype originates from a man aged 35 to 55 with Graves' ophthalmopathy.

The CDR3 DNA reads TGCGCCAGCAGCTTCGAGGTACTCCAGAGGACAGGTACGCAGTATTTT. Its protein product is CASSFEVLQRTGTQYF. The V gene is TRBV5-1, the J gene TRBJ2-3; 7 bases are shared with TRBD1. The germline V gene has CDR1 SGHRS and CDR2 YFSETQ. This CDR3 is 16 amino acids long.